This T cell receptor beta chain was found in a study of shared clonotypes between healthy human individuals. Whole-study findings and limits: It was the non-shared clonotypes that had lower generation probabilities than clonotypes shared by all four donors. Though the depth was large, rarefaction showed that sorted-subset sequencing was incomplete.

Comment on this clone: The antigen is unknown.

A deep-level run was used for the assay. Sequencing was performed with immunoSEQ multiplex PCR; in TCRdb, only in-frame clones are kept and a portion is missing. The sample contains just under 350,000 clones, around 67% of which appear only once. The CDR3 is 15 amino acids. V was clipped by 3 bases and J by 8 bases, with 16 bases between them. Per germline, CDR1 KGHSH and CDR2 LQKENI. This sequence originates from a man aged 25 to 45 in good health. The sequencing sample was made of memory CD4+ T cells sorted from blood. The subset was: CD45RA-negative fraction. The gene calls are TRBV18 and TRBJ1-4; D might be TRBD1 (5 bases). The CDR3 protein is CASSPRPGGNEKLFF. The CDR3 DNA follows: TGTGCCAGCTCACCTCGACCTGGGGGTAACGAAAAACTGTTTTTT. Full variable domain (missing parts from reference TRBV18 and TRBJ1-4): NAGVMQNPRHLVRRRGQEARLRCSPMKGHSHVYWYRQLPEEGLKFMVYLQKENIIDESGMPKERFSAEFPKEGPSILRIQQVVRGDSAAYFCASSPRPGGNEKLFFGSGTQLSVL.